The rows below give T cell receptor beta chains drawn from one sample of a study of PD-1 blockade in classical Hodgkin lymphoma. Some clones are missing from TCRdb's copy, which holds only in-frame ones; the method was immunoSEQ multiplex PCR. The profile covers about 96,000 clones, with approximately 94% appearing a single time and roughly 2% taken by the ten largest. Sample: peripheral blood mononuclear cells (PBMCs), taken before the fourth cycle of nivolumab. The receptors were gathered from a human donor with classical Hodgkin lymphoma. Both conserved end residues are part of each CDR3. D genes are given only for firm matches. Size values are once, few and many counts, or a class for expanded clones, and some rows have none.

J	length	D	V	size	CDR3	DNA
TRBJ2-7	13	NA	TRBV29-1	NA	CSVETRLSYEQYF	TGCAGCGTTGAAACACGGTTATCCTACGAGCAGTACTTC
TRBJ2-1	11	NA	TRBV20-1	NA	CSARNNNEQFF	TGCAGTGCTAGGAATAACAATGAGCAGTTCTTC
TRBJ2-1	12	TRBD1	TRBV28	NA	CASSLGTEEQFF	TGTGCCAGCAGTTTGGGGACAGAAGAGCAGTTCTTC
TRBJ2-2	16	NA	TRBV5-1	NA	CASSLGRLVDTGELFF	TGCGCCAGCAGCTTGGGGCGGCTTGTGGACACCGGGGAGCTGTTTTTT
TRBJ2-3	12	NA	TRBV7-9	NA	CASSLSADTQYF	TGTGCCAGCAGCTTGTCCGCAGATACGCAGTATTTT
TRBJ1-2	12	NA	TRBV7-9	NA	CASSRPAYGYTF	TGTGCCAGCAGCCGACCGGCCTATGGCTACACCTTC
TRBJ2-5	16	TRBD2	TRBV30	once	CAWTFRRLALQETQYF	TGTGCCTGGACTTTTCGCCGACTAGCGCTCCAAGAGACCCAGTACTTC
TRBJ2-2	12	NA	TRBV5-8	NA	CASSSVAGELFF	TGTGCCAGCAGCTCCGTCGCCGGGGAGCTGTTTTTT
TRBJ2-7	16	TRBD1	TRBV28	NA	CASSSKPGQGGHEQYF	TGTGCCAGCAGTTCAAAACCGGGACAGGGGGGCCACGAGCAGTACTTC
TRBJ1-3	11	NA	TRBV7-2	NA	CASGNGNTIYF	TGTGCCAGCGGGAATGGAAACACCATATATTTT
TRBJ1-1	15	NA	TRBV6-5	NA	CASSRAARGVTEAFF	TGTGCCAGCAGTCGAGCCGCCAGGGGAGTCACTGAAGCTTTCTTT
TRBJ2-1	11	NA	TRBV2	NA	CASLGRNEQFF	TGTGCCAGCCTGGGTAGGAATGAGCAGTTCTTC
TRBJ2-1	17	NA	TRBV9	NA	CASSVVTGALGYNEQFF	TGTGCCAGCAGCGTAGTGACGGGAGCTTTAGGCTACAATGAGCAGTTCTTC
TRBJ2-1	20	TRBD2	TRBV11-3	NA	CASSLGGLGTSGRTYNEQFF	TGTGCCAGCAGCTTAGGCGGTCTCGGGACTAGCGGGAGGACTTACAATGAGCAGTTCTTC
TRBJ2-1	15	NA	TRBV28	NA	CASSLTQNSYNEQFF	TGTGCCAGCAGTTTAACCCAGAACTCCTACAATGAGCAGTTCTTC
TRBJ1-3	14	NA	TRBV30	NA	CAWSVSVSGNTIYF	TGTGCCTGGAGTGTCAGCGTTTCTGGAAACACCATATATTTT
TRBJ2-3	13	TRBD2	TRBV14	NA	CASSLKAGDTQYF	TGTGCCAGCAGCCTAAAAGCGGGGGATACGCAGTATTTT
TRBJ2-7	13	NA	TRBV19	NA	CASSRDGLYEQYF	TGTGCCAGTAGCCGGGACGGGCTCTACGAGCAGTACTTC
TRBJ2-1	17	TRBD2	TRBV19	few	CASSIPGLAGAYNEQFF	TGTGCCAGTAGTATCCCCGGACTAGCGGGAGCATACAATGAGCAGTTCTTC
TRBJ1-3	19	NA	TRBV21-1	once	CASSGTGLIYPTDGNTIYF	TGTGCCAGCAGTGGGACAGGGTTAATATACCCGACCGATGGAAACACCATATATTTT
TRBJ2-4	11	TRBD1	TRBV6-1	NA	CASSSGQGHHF	TGTGCCAGCAGTTCGGGACAGGGACATCACTTC
TRBJ1-5	13	NA	TRBV18	NA	CASSKDNSQPQHF	TGTGCCAGCTCAAAAGACAACTCTCAGCCCCAGCATTTT
TRBJ2-1	16	TRBD2	TRBV11-2	NA	CASISRTSVDSGEQFF	TGTGCCAGCATATCACGGACTAGCGTCGACTCGGGTGAGCAGTTCTTC
TRBJ2-7	14	NA	TRBV6-5	NA	CASISPQGSYEQYF	TGTGCCAGCATTTCTCCGCAGGGATCCTACGAGCAGTACTTC
TRBJ1-1	17	TRBD1	TRBV28	once	CASSLDKAGQGRHRAFF	TGTGCCAGCAGTCTTGATAAGGCGGGACAGGGTAGGCACCGAGCTTTCTTT
TRBJ2-5	14	NA	TRBV5-5	once	CASSLGYSVETQYF	TGTGCCAGCAGCTTGGGCTATTCAGTGGAGACCCAGTACTTC
TRBJ1-4	15	NA	TRBV21-1	NA	CASMSKEATNEKLFF	TGTGCCAGCATGTCGAAGGAGGCAACTAATGAAAAACTGTTTTTT
TRBJ2-1	15	NA	TRBV14	NA	CASSQEEFSREGKFF	TGTGCCAGCAGCCAAGAAGAATTCAGCCGTGAGGGAAAGTTCTTC
TRBJ2-1	14	NA	TRBV11-2	NA	CASSLAPRNNEQFF	TGTGCCAGCAGCTTAGCCCCTAGAAACAATGAGCAGTTCTTC
TRBJ2-3	14	NA	TRBV5-1	NA	CASYLGQSTDTQYF	TGCGCCAGCTACCTTGGACAGAGCACAGATACGCAGTATTTT
TRBJ2-1	12	NA	TRBV11-2	NA	CASSLPRGSLVF	TGTGCCAGCAGCCTGCCCCGGGGCTCTTTGGTCTTC
TRBJ2-7	13	NA	TRBV28	once	CASSWGANYEQYF	TGTGCCAGCAGTTGGGGGGCGAACTACGAGCAGTACTTC
TRBJ2-7	16	TRBD2	TRBV5-6	few	CASSLVGLAGVGEQYF	TGTGCCAGCAGCTTGGTGGGCCTAGCGGGAGTGGGGGAGCAGTACTTC
TRBJ2-3	15	NA	TRBV5-1	NA	CASSLVSGSTDTQYF	TGCGCCAGCAGCTTGGTGTCGGGAAGCACAGATACGCAGTATTTT
TRBJ2-5	18	TRBD1	TRBV7-9	NA	CASSLLAGGTPSEETQYF	TGTGCCAGCAGCTTACTGGCAGGGGGTACCCCCAGTGAGGAGACCCAGTACTTC
TRBJ2-5	14	NA	TRBV4-1	few	CASSQDWGPETQYF	TGCGCCAGCAGCCAAGATTGGGGGCCGGAGACCCAGTACTTC